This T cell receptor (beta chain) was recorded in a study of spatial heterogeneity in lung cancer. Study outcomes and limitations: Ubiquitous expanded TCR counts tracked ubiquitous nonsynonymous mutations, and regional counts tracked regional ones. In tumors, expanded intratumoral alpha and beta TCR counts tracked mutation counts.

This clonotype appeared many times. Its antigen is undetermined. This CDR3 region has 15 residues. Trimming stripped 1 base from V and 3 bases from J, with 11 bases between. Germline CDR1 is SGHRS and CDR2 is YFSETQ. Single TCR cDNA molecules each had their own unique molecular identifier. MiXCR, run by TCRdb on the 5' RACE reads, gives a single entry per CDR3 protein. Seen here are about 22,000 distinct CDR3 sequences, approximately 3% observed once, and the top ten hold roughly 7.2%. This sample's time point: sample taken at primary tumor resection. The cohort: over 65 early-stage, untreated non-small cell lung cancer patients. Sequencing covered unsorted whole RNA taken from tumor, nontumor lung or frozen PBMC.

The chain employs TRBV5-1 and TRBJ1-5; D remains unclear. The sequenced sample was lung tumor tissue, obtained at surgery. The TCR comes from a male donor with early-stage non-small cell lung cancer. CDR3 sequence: CASSLRGEINQPQHF. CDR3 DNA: TGCGCCAGCAGCTTGAGAGGCGAAATCAATCAGCCCCAGCATTTT.